This T cell receptor beta chain was sequenced for a study of radiation and T cells in renal cell carcinoma. As to time point: blood 4 weeks post-SBRT, at nephrectomy. As to treatment: 15 Gy SBRT to primary tumor, nephrectomy 4 weeks later. TCRdb's copy holds only in-frame clones and misses some; the assay was immunoSEQ multiplex PCR. Altogether about 77,000 clones are present, 70% to 90% being singletons, with the ten largest covering 2% to 3%. The CDR3 is 15 residues long. V trimming: 5 bases; J trimming: 1 base; junction bases outside the gene matches: 7. Germline CDR1 and CDR2: SEHNR and FQNEAQ (reference sequence).

The rearrangement joins TRBV7-9 to TRBJ1-1, with 7 bases fitting TRBD1. Sequencing was performed on blood, taken from a patient whose treatment included radiotherapy and nephrectomy. The receptor was isolated from a woman aged 55-69 years with renal cell carcinoma. The DNA for the CDR3 is TGTGCCAGCAGCCCCCCAGGGGGGAAGAACACTGAAGCTTTCTTT. This sequence encodes CASSPPGGKNTEAFF.